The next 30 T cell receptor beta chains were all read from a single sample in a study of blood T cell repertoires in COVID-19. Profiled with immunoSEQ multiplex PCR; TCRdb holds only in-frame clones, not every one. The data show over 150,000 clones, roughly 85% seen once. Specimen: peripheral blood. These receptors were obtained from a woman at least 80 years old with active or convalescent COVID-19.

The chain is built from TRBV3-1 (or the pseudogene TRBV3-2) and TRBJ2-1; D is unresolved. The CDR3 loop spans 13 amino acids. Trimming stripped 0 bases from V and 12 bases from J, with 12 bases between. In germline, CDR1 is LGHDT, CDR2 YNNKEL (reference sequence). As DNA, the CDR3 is TGTGCCAGCAGCCAAGATCTGTTTTCAGGGCAGTTCTTC. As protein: CASSQDLFSGQFF.

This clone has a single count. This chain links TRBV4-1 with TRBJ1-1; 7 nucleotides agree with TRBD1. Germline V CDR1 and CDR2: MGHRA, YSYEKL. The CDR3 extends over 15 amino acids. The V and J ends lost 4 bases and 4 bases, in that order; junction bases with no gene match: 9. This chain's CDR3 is CASSRYTGEGTEAFF. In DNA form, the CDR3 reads TGCGCCAGCAGCCGATACACAGGGGAAGGCACTGAAGCTTTCTTT.

The CDR3 region has the DNA TGCGCCAGCAGCTTGGAGGGGCCCAGGGACTCTTTCTATGGCTACACCTTC. This translates into CASSLEGPRDSFYGYTF. The genes are TRBV5-1 and TRBJ1-2; a weak D match, TRBD1 (5 bases). This CDR3 spans 17 amino acids. Looked up from germline, CDR1 is SGHRS and CDR2 is YFSETQ. Trimming cost V 0 bases and J 4 bases, with 19 bases left between them.

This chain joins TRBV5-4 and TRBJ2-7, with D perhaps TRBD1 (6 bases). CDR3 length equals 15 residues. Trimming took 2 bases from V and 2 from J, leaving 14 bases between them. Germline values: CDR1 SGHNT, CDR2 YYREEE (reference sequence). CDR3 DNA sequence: TGTGCCAGCAGCTTTGCCGGGACACCAACCTACGAGCAGTACTTC. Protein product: CASSFAGTPTYEQYF.

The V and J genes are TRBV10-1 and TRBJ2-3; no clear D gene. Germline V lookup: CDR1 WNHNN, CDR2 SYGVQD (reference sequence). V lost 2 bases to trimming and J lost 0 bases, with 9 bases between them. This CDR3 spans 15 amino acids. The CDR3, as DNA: TGCGCCAGCAGTGAGGGCTCGATTAGCACAGATACGCAGTATTTT. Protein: CASSEGSISTDTQYF.

The CDR3 protein is CASSQDGQLTNEKLFF. CDR3 in DNA: TGCGCCAGCAGCCAAGACGGACAGTTAACTAATGAAAAACTGTTTTTT. V usage is TRBV4-1 and J usage is TRBJ1-4; maybe TRBD1 (6 bases). From germline, CDR1 is MGHRA and CDR2 YSYEKL. CDR3 length: 16 residues. With 0 bases removed from V and 1 base from J, the gap between germline ends came to 9 bases.

The CDR3 DNA follows: TGTGCCAGCAGGGGGACATCCTCTAACACTGAAGCTTTCTTT. The encoded protein is CASRGTSSNTEAFF. The chain uses TRBV6-5 and TRBJ1-1, with D tentatively TRBD1 (6 bases). Germline CDR1 is MNHEY and CDR2 is SVGAGI. The CDR3 contains 14 residues. Trimming removed 6 bases at V and 2 bases at J, with 13 bases between.

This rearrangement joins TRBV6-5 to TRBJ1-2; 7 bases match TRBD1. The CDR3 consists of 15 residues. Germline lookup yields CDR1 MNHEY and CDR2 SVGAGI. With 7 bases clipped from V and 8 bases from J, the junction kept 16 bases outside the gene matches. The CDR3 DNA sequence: TGTGCCAGCACAACCGGTCGACAGGGAAGTCGGGGCTACACCTTC. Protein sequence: CASTTGRQGSRGYTF.

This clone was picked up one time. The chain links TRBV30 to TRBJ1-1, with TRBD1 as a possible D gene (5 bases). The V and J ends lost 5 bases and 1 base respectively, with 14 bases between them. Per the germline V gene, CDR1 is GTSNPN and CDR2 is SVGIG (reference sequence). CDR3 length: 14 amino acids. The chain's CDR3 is CAWFMGHPNTEAFF. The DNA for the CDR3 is TGTGCCTGGTTTATGGGGCACCCGAACACTGAAGCTTTCTTT.

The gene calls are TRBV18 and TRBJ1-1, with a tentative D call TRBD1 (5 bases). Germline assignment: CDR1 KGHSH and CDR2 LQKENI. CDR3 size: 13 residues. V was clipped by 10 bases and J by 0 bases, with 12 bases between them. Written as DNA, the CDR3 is TGTGCCACTGGGGCGGCCATGAACACTGAAGCTTTCTTT. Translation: CATGAAMNTEAFF.

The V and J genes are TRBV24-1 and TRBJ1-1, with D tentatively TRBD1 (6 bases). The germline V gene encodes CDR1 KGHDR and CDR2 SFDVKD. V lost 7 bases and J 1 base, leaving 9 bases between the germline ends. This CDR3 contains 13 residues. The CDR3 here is CATRQGSNTEAFF. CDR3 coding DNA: TGTGCCACCAGACAGGGCTCGAACACTGAAGCTTTCTTT.

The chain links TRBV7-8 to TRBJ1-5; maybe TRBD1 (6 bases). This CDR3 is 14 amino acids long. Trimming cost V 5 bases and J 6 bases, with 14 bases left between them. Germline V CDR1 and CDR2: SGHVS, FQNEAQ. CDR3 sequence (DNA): TGTGCCAGCAGCCTAACAGGGTTGGTTCAGCCCCAGCATTTT. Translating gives CASSLTGLVQPQHF.

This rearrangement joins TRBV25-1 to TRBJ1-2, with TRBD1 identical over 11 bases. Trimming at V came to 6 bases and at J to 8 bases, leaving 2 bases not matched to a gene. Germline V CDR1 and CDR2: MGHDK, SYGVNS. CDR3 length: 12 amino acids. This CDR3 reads CASRDRGQGYTF. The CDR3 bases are TGTGCCAGCAGGGACAGGGGGCAAGGCTACACCTTC.

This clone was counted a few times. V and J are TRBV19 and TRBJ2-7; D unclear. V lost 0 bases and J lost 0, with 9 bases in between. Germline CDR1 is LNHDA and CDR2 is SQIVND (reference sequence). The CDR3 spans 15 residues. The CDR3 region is CASSIDRSYSYEQYF. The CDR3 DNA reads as TGTGCCAGTAGTATAGATCGTTCTTACTCCTACGAGCAGTACTTC.

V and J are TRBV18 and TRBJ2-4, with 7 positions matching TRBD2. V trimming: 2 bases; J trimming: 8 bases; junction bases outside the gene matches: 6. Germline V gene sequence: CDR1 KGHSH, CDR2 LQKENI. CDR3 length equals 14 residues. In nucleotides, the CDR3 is TGTGCCAGCTCACCAGTAGAGGGAGGGGACATTCAGTACTTC. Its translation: CASSPVEGGDIQYF. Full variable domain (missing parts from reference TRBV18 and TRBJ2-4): NAGVMQNPRHLVRRRGQEARLRCSPMKGHSHVYWYRQLPEEGLKFMVYLQKENIIDESGMPKERFSAEFPKEGPSILRIQQVVRGDSAAYFCASSPVEGGDIQYFGAGTRLSVL.

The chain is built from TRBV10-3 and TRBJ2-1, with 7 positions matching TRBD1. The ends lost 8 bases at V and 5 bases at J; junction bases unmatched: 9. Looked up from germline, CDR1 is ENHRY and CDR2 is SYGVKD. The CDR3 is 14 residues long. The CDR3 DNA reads TGTGCCATCGGGGCAGGGACAGCTAACAATGAGCAGTTCTTC. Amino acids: CAIGAGTANNEQFF.

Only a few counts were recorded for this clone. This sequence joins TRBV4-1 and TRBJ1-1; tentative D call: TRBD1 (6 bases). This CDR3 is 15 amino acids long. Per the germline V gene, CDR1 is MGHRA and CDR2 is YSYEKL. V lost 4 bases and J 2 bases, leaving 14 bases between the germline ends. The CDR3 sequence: CASSLQGQANTEAFF. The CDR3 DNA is TGCGCCAGCAGCCTACAGGGACAAGCCAACACTGAAGCTTTCTTT.

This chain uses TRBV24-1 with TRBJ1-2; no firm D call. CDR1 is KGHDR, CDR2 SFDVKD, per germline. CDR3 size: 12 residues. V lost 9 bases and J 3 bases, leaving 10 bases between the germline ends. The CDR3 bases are TGTGCCACCTCGAGAGAGGACTATGGCTACACCTTC. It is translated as CATSREDYGYTF.

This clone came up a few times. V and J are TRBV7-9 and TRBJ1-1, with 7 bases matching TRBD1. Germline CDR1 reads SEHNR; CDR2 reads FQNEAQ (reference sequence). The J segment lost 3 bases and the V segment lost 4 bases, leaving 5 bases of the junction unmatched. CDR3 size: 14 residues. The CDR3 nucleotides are TGTGCCAGCAGCTGGGGGACAGCCCACACTGAAGCTTTCTTT. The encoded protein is CASSWGTAHTEAFF.

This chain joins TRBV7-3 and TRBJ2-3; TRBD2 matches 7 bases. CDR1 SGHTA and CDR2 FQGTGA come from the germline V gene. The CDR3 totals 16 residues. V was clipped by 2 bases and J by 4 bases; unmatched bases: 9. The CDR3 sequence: CASSLGFASGADTQYF. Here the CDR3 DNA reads TGTGCCAGCAGCTTAGGGTTTGCTAGCGGCGCAGATACGCAGTATTTT.

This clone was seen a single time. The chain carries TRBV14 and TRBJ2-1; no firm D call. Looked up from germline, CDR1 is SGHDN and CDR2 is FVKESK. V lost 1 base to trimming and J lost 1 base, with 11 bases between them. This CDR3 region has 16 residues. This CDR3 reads CASSQGGVWSYNEQFF. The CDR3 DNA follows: TGTGCCAGCAGCCAAGGTGGAGTCTGGTCCTACAATGAGCAGTTCTTC. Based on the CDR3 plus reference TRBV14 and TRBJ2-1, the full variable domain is EAGVTQFPSHSVIEKGQTVTLRCDPISGHDNLYWYRRVMGKEIKFLLHFVKESKQDESGMPNNRFLAERTGGTYSTLKVQPAELEDSGVYFCASSQGGVWSYNEQFFGPGTRLTVL.

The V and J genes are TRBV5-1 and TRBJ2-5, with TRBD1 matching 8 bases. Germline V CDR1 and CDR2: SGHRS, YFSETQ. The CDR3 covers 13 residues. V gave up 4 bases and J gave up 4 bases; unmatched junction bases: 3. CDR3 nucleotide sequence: TGCGCCAGCAGCCGGGGACAGGCAGAGACCCAGTACTTC. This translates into CASSRGQAETQYF.

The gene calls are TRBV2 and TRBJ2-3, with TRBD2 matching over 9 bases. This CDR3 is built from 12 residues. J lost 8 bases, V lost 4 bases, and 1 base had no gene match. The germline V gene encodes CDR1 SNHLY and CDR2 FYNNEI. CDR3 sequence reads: CASSVAGVTQYF. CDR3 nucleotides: TGTGCCAGCAGTGTAGCGGGAGTTACGCAGTATTTT.

Here the CDR3 DNA reads TGTGCCAGCAGTGAAGAGGGGGGAGGGCAAGAGACCCAGTACTTC. Translation: CASSEEGGGQETQYF. The chain combines TRBV6-1 with TRBJ2-5; the D gene is possibly TRBD2 (7 bases). V lost 1 base and J 2 bases, leaving 11 bases between the germline ends. Germline V gives CDR1 MNHNS, CDR2 SASEGT. There are 15 residues in the CDR3.

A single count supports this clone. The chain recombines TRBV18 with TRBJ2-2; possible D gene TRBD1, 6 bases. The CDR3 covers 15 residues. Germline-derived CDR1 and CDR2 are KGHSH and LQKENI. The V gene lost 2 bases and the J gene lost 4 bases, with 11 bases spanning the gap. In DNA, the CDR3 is TGTGCCAGCTCACCATTACAGGGAGTCACCGGGGAGCTGTTTTTT. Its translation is CASSPLQGVTGELFF.

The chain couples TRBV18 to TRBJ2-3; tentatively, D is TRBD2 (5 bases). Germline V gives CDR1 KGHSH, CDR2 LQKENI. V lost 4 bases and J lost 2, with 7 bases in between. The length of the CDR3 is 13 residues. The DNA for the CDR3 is TGTGCCAGCTCACAGGGAGTCACAGATACGCAGTATTTT. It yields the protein CASSQGVTDTQYF.

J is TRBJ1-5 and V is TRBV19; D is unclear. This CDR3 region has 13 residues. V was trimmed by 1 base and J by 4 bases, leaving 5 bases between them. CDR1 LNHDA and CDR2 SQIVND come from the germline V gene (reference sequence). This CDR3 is CASSIGRNQPQHF. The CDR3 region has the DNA TGTGCCAGTAGTATAGGGAGGAATCAGCCCCAGCATTTT.

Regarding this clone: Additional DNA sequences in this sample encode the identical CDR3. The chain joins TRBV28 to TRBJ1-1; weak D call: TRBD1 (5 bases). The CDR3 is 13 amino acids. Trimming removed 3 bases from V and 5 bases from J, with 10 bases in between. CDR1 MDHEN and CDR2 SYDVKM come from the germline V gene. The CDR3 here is CASSFRRGTEAFF. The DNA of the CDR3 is TGTGCCAGCAGTTTTCGACGGGGGACTGAAGCTTTCTTT.

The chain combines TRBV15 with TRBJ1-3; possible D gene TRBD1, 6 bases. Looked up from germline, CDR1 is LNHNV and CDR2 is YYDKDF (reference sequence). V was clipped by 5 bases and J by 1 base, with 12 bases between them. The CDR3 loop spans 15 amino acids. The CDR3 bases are TGTGCCACCAGCCTGGACAGTTATTCTGGAAACACCATATATTTT. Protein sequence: CATSLDSYSGNTIYF.

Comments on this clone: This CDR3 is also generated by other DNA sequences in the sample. The CDR3 DNA reads TGCAGTGCTAGTACCGGGATGAACACTGAAGCTTTCTTT. Encoded protein: CSASTGMNTEAFF. The rearrangement uses TRBV20-1 and TRBJ1-1; D not certain. The CDR3 has 13 amino acids. The germline V and J ends were trimmed by 3 bases and 0 bases, with 8 bases remaining between them. The germline V gene has CDR1 DFQATT and CDR2 SNEGSKA (reference sequence).